A selection of T cell receptor beta chains follows, all from one sample in a study of blood T cell repertoires in COVID-19. Some clones are missing from TCRdb's copy, which holds only in-frame ones; the method was immunoSEQ multiplex PCR. The data show about 210,000 clones, 82% seen once. The sequenced material came from peripheral blood. The receptors come from a woman aged 60-75 years with COVID-19, enrolled during active disease. CDR3s include the opening cysteine and the closing phenylalanine or tryptophan. The D gene is left open where the match is weak. Size values are once, few and many counts, or a class for expanded clones, and some rows have none.

NA | TRBJ2-2 | NA | TRBV27 | TGTGCCAGCTTGAAGTCGGGCACCGGGGAGCTGTTTTTT | CASLKSGTGELFF
NA | TRBJ2-1 | few | TRBV7-7 | TGTGCTAGCAGCTTAGGGTCTAGCTCCTACAATGAGCAGTTCTTC | CASSLGSSSYNEQFF
NA | TRBJ2-1 | few | TRBV7-9 | TGTGCCAGCAGCTTGGGGGCTTACAATGAGCAGTTCTTC | CASSLGAYNEQFF
NA | TRBJ1-3 | NA | TRBV19 | TGTGCCAGTACCGCCGGCGGCAGGGGTTCCGGAAACACCATATATTTT | CASTAGGRGSGNTIYF
TRBD2 | TRBJ2-1 | NA | TRBV19 | TGTGCCAGTAGGGAGCGGGAGAACCTAAGGAATGAGCAGTTCTTC | CASRERENLRNEQFF
NA | TRBJ2-7 | NA | TRBV11-2 | TGTGCCAGCAGCTTACGCGGATACGAGCAGTACTTC | CASSLRGYEQYF
TRBD2 | TRBJ2-1 | many | TRBV20-1 | TGCAGTGCTAGTAGTAGCGGGCTTAAAAAAGAGCAGTTCTTC | CSASSSGLKKEQFF
TRBD2 | TRBJ2-5 | NA | TRBV7-3 | TGTGCCAGCAGCTTTAGCGGGGGGGAGGAGACCCAGTACTTC | CASSFSGGEETQYF
NA | TRBJ1-3 | NA | TRBV7-6 | TGTGCCAGCAGCCCCTCCCGGGGGGGCTCTGGAAACACCATATATTTT | CASSPSRGGSGNTIYF
TRBD1 | TRBJ1-4 | NA | TRBV9 | TGTGCCAGCAGCTCAGGGGGCTCTATTAATGAAAAACTGTTTTTT | CASSSGGSINEKLFF
NA | TRBJ1-4 | NA | TRBV3-1/TRBV3-2 | TGTGCCAGCAGCCCCAGGGCCTCTAATGAAAAACTGTTTTTT | CASSPRASNEKLFF
NA | TRBJ1-2 | NA | TRBV19 | TGTGCCAGTAGTATACCAGGTCGTGGTGCTAACTATGGCTACACCTTC | CASSIPGRGANYGYTF
NA | TRBJ1-1 | NA | TRBV27 | TGTGCCAGCAGTTTATCGCCCAGGGTGGGTACTGAAGCTTTCTTT | CASSLSPRVGTEAFF
NA | TRBJ1-5 | NA | TRBV24-1 | TGTGCCACCAGTGTGGGCAGAACTCAGCCCCAGCATTTT | CATSVGRTQPQHF
TRBD1 | TRBJ2-5 | NA | TRBV5-3 | TGTGCCAGAAACCACCTCCGGGACAGGGGAGGGTACCAAGAGACCCAGTACTTC | CARNHLRDRGGYQETQYF
TRBD1 | TRBJ1-5 | once | TRBV7-9 | TGTGCCAGCAGCACAATGACAGGGAGTGGCAATCAGCCCCAGCATTTT | CASSTMTGSGNQPQHF
TRBD1 | TRBJ2-1 | NA | TRBV24-1 | TGTGCCACCAGTGATCCACAGGGGCACTACAATGAGCAGTTCTTC | CATSDPQGHYNEQFF
TRBD2 | TRBJ2-5 | NA | TRBV6-2/TRBV6-3 | TGTGCCAGCAGTTACTCATGGGGGGGGGAGACCCAGTACTTC | CASSYSWGGETQYF
NA | TRBJ2-5 | NA | TRBV5-6 | TGTGCCAGCAGCTTGTCGGCCAGCGGACAAGAGACCCAGTACTTC | CASSLSASGQETQYF
TRBD2 | TRBJ2-2 | NA | TRBV5-1 | TGCGCCAGCAGCGGGACTAGCGGGATCACCGGGGAGCTGTTTTTT | CASSGTSGITGELFF
NA | TRBJ1-1 | NA | TRBV13 | TGTGCCAGCAGCCCAGGGTATACTGAAGCTTTCTTT | CASSPGYTEAFF
TRBD1 | TRBJ1-6 | NA | TRBV4-3 | TGCGCCAGCAGCCAAGGTCCGACAGGGATTTCACCCCTCCACTTT | CASSQGPTGISPLHF
NA | TRBJ2-2 | NA | TRBV19 | TGTGCCAGTAGTATGATGGCGGACACCGGGGAGCTGTTTTTT | CASSMMADTGELFF
NA | TRBJ2-2 | NA | TRBV11-3 | TGTGCCAGCAGCTTAGACCCAGGGTACGGGGAGCTGTTTTTT | CASSLDPGYGELFF
NA | TRBJ2-1 | few | TRBV19 | TGTGCCAGTAGTGAGATAGCGGCATTTTACAATGAGCAGTTCTTC | CASSEIAAFYNEQFF
NA | TRBJ1-1 | NA | TRBV21-1 | TGTGCCAGCAGTCAAAACAGGGTAAGTTCGTCGCGGACTGAAGCTTTCTTT | CASSQNRVSSSRTEAFF
NA | TRBJ1-5 | NA | TRBV2 | TGTGCCAGCAATCCGTCGGGTCAGCCCCAGCATTTT | CASNPSGQPQHF
NA | TRBJ1-1 | few | TRBV28 | TGTGCCAGCAGTTCCCTTGGCAGGGGACACACTGAAGCTTTCTTT | CASSSLGRGHTEAFF
NA | TRBJ2-1 | NA | TRBV5-8 | TGTGCCAGCAGCTTGAGCTCGGGCTCCTACAATGAGCAGTTCTTC | CASSLSSGSYNEQFF
NA | TRBJ2-7 | NA | TRBV4-2 | TGTGCCAGCAGCCAAGAAGCTAGAGGTGGTTACGAGCAGTACTTC | CASSQEARGGYEQYF
NA | TRBJ2-7 | NA | TRBV5-1 | TGCGCCAGCAGCGTGGACAGCTACTACGAGCAGTACTTC | CASSVDSYYEQYF
NA | TRBJ1-5 | few | TRBV5-6 | TGTGCCAGCAGCCAATACAGGGATAAGCAGCCCCAGCATTTT | CASSQYRDKQPQHF
NA | TRBJ2-7 | NA | TRBV27 | TGTGCCAGCAGTATGACCGAGGCCTACGAGCAGTACTTC | CASSMTEAYEQYF
NA | TRBJ2-4 | NA | TRBV5-6 | TGTGCCAGCATGTTTAACCGGGACAACAAAAACATTCAGTACTTC | CASMFNRDNKNIQYF
TRBD2 | TRBJ2-2 | NA | TRBV5-1 | TGCGCCAGCAGCCAACGGGGGGTGGACACCGGGGAGCTGTTTTTT | CASSQRGVDTGELFF
TRBD1 | TRBJ1-2 | NA | TRBV10-3 | TGTGCCATCAGTGAGGGGGACAGGGGTCCCTATGGCTACACCTTC | CAISEGDRGPYGYTF
TRBD2 | TRBJ2-2 | few | TRBV29-1 | TGCAGCGTTGGGACTAGCGGGAGTATGAACACCGGGGAGCTGTTTTTT | CSVGTSGSMNTGELFF
TRBD1 | TRBJ2-6 | NA | TRBV28 | TGTGCCAGCAGTGGCCCGACAGGGACTGGGGCCAACGTCCTGACTTTC | CASSGPTGTGANVLTF
TRBD2 | TRBJ2-1 | NA | TRBV4-2 | TGTGCCAGCAGCCAAGTGGTGGCTAGCGGGAGGAATGAGCAGTTCTTC | CASSQVVASGRNEQFF
TRBD2 | TRBJ2-5 | NA | TRBV2 | TGTGCCAGCAGGCGGGGAAGAGGACTAGATGGGGAGTGGGAGACCCAGTACTTC | CASRRGRGLDGEWETQYF
TRBD1 | TRBJ1-5 | NA | TRBV28 | TGTGCCAGCAGTTTAATAGGCGACAGGGGGAGTCAGCCCCAGCATTTT | CASSLIGDRGSQPQHF
TRBD2 | TRBJ2-1 | NA | TRBV10-3 | TGTGCCACCCCCGGGGTAGCGGGAGAGGGGCAGTTCTTC | CATPGVAGEGQFF
TRBD2 | TRBJ2-2 | NA | TRBV5-4 | TGTGCCAGCAGCTCGCGACTAGCGCCGACCGGGGAGCTGTTTTTT | CASSSRLAPTGELFF
TRBD1 | TRBJ2-7 | NA | TRBV18 | TGTGCCAGCTCAAAGCGAGGACAGGGTCGTGCCGAGCAGTACTTC | CASSKRGQGRAEQYF
NA | TRBJ2-7 | NA | TRBV10-2 | TGCGCCAGCCAGGCAGAGGGCTACGAGCAGTACTTC | CASQAEGYEQYF
NA | TRBJ2-3 | NA | TRBV6-1 | TGTGCCAGCAGTGAAGCGCTAGGGGTGGGCACAGATACGCAGTATTTT | CASSEALGVGTDTQYF
NA | TRBJ1-6 | few | TRBV5-1 | TGCGCCAGCAGCTTGGATCAACAGGGCAATTCACCCCTCCACTTT | CASSLDQQGNSPLHF
NA | TRBJ1-1 | NA | TRBV6-5 | TGTGCCAGCAGAACCAGGGGAACAGCTTTCTTT | CASRTRGTAFF
TRBD1 | TRBJ2-5 | once | TRBV19 | TGTGCCAGTAGTGTCAGACAGGGACGACGAGAAGAGACCCAGTACTTC | CASSVRQGRREETQYF
NA | TRBJ2-7 | NA | TRBV27 | TGTGCCAGCAGTGACAGAGTCCTCCGGGAGAATTCCTACGAGCAGTACTTC | CASSDRVLRENSYEQYF
NA | TRBJ1-2 | NA | TRBV5-1 | TGCGCCAGCAGCCCCGACGGGAGGTATGGCTACACCTTC | CASSPDGRYGYTF